One and the same sample provided the 4 T cell receptor beta chains below, sequenced in a study of T cell responses to AZD1222 COVID-19 vaccine. Only in-frame clones appear in the TCRdb table, and some are missing; sequencing was by immunoSEQ multiplex PCR. Of some 150,000 clones detected, roughly 90% appear once; the ten largest clones hold just under 3%. The material sequenced was peripheral blood, taken on day 0 of AZD1222 vaccination. These receptors originate from an adult in good health.

The chain recombines TRBV5-1 with TRBJ2-7; a weak D match, TRBD2 (5 bases). This CDR3 region has 14 residues. V gave up 0 bases and J gave up 0 bases, with 7 bases separating them. CDR1 is SGHRS and CDR2 is YFSETQ in the germline V gene. This chain's CDR3 is CASSLGGNSYEQYF. CDR3 DNA: TGCGCCAGCAGCTTGGGAGGGAACTCCTACGAGCAGTACTTC.

The DNA of the CDR3 is TGTGCCAGCAGCCATCTCGGACTAGCGGGAGGGGATGAGCAGTTCTTC. Translation gives CASSHLGLAGGDEQFF. The genes are TRBV3-1 (or the pseudogene TRBV3-2) and TRBJ2-1; 15 bases fit TRBD2. The CDR3 is 16 residues long. The junction had 5 bases not matched to a gene; V was cut back by 3 bases and J by 8 bases. Germline V gives CDR1 LGHDT, CDR2 YNNKEL (reference sequence).

The genes are TRBV28 and TRBJ2-3, with D hard to call. The CDR3 extends over 12 amino acids. The germline gives CDR1 MDHEN, CDR2 SYDVKM. V lost 3 bases and J 8 bases, leaving 9 bases between the germline ends. Written as DNA, the CDR3 is TGTGCCAGCAGTTTCCGACCTGGTACGCAGTATTTT. It specifies CASSFRPGTQYF.

V gene TRBV5-1 combines with J gene TRBJ2-2, with 10 bases lining up with TRBD2. Germline CDR1 SGHRS, CDR2 YFSETQ. Trimming at V came to 3 bases and at J to 6 bases, leaving 11 bases not matched to a gene. The CDR3 spans 17 residues. The CDR3 region has the DNA TGCGCCAGCAGCTCGCTTAGCGGGGGGTCCCTACCCGGGGAGCTGTTTTTT. It translates to CASSSLSGGSLPGELFF.